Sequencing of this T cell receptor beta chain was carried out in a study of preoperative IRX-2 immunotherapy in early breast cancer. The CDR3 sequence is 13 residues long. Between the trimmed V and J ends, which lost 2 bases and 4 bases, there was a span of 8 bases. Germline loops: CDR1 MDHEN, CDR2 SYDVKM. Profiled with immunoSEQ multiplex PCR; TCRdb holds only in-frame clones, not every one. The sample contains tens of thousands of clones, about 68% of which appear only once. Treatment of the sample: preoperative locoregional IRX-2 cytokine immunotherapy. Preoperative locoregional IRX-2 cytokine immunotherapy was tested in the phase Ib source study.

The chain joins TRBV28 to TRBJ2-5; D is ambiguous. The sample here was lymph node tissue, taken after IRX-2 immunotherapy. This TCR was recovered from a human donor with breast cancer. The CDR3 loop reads CASSLEGRETQYF. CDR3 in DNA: TGTGCCAGCAGTTTAGAAGGGCGAGAGACCCAGTACTTC. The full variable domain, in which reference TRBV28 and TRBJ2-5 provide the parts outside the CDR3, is DVKVTQSSRYLVKRTGEKVFLECVQDMDHENMFWYRQDPGLGLRLIYFSYDVKMKEKGDIPEGYSVSREKKERFSLILESASTNQTSMYLCASSLEGRETQYFGPGTRLLVL.